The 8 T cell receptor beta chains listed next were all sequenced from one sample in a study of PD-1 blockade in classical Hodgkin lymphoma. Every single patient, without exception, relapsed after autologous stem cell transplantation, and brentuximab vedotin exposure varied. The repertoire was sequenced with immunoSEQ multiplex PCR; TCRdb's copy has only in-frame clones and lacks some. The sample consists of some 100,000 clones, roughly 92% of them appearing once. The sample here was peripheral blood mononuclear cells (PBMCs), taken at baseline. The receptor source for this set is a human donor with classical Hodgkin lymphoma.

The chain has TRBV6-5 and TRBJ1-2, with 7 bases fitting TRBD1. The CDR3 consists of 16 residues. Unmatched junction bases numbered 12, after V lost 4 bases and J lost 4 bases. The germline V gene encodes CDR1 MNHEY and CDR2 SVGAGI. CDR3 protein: CASSSPYGQAVYGYTF. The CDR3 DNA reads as TGTGCCAGCAGTTCCCCCTATGGACAGGCTGTCTATGGCTACACCTTC.

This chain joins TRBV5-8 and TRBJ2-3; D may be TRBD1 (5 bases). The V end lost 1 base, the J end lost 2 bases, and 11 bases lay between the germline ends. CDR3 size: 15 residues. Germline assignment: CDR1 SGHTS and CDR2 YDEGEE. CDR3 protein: CASSLLGQNTDTQYF. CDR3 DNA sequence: TGTGCCAGCAGCTTGCTTGGACAAAACACAGATACGCAGTATTTT. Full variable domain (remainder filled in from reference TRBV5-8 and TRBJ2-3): EAGVTQSPTHLIKTRGQQATLRCSPISGHTSVYWYQQALGLGLQFLLWYDEGEERNRGNFPPRFSGRQFPNYSSELNVNALELEDSALYLCASSLLGQNTDTQYFGPGTRLTVL.

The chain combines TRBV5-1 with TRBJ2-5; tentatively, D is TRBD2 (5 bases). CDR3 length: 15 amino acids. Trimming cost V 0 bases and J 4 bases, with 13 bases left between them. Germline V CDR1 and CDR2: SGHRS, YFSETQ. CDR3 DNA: TGCGCCAGCAGCTTGGTAGCAGGTGAGGGAGAGACCCAGTACTTC. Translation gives CASSLVAGEGETQYF.

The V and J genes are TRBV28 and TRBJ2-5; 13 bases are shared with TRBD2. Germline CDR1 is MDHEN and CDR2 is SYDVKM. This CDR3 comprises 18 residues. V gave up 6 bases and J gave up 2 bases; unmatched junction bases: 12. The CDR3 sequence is CASSPTSGRAAAQETQYF. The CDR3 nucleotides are TGTGCCAGCAGCCCCACTAGCGGGAGGGCCGCGGCTCAAGAGACCCAGTACTTC.

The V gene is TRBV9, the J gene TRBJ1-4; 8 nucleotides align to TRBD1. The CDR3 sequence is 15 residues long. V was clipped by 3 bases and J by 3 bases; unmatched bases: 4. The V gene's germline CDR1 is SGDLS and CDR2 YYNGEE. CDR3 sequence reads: CASSANRGANEKLFF. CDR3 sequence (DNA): TGTGCCAGCAGCGCCAACAGGGGGGCTAATGAAAAACTGTTTTTT. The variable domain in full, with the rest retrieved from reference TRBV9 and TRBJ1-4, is DSGVTQTPKHLITATGQRVTLRCSPRSGDLSVYWYQQSLDQGLQFLIQYYNGEERAKGNILERFSAQQFPDLHSELNLSSLELGDSALYFCASSANRGANEKLFFGSGTQLSVL.

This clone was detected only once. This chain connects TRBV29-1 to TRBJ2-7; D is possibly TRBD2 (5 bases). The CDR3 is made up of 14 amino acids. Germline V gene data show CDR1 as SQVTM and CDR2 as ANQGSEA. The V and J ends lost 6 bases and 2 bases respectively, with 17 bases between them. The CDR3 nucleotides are TGCAGCGTCAACGAGGGTGACGGAGCCTACGAGCAGTACTTC. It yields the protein CSVNEGDGAYEQYF.

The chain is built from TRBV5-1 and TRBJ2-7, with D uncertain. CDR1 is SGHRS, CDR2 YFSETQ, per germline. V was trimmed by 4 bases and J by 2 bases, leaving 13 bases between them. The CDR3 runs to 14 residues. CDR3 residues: CASSLTLEAYEQYF. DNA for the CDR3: TGCGCCAGCAGCCTGACGCTAGAGGCCTACGAGCAGTACTTC.

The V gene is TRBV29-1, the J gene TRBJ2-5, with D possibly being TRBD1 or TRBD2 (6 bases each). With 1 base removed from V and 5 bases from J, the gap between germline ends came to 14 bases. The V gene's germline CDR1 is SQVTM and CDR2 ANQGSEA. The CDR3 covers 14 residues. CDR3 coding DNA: TGCAGCGTTGAAGGCGGGACATTCTGGGAGACCCAGTACTTC. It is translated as CSVEGGTFWETQYF.